This T cell receptor beta chain derives from a study of molecular identifiers for immune sequencing clone quantification (dated by TCRdb to 2016 to 2018). For context, the study as a whole: For a replicate experiment, the RNA from either 20,000 or 100,000 naive CD8 T cells was divided into five aliquots, and four of those aliquots went on to sequencing. The study was a methods study using CD8 T cells to benchmark molecular-identifier clustering-based TCR repertoire sequencing (MIDCIRS) and TCR RNA copy counting.

Libraries of naive CD8 T cells were built from anywhere between about 20,000 and 1,000,000 sorted cells, with 10%, 30% or 50% of the purified RNA used. On a BD FACSAria II, naive CD8 T cells were FACS-sorted as CD8+CD4-CCR7+CD45RA+ and collected into RLT Plus buffer. To test detection sensitivity, Jurkat RNA equal to 9 to 10 TCR copies was added to samples of about 20,000-1,000,000 naive CD8 T cells. CD8 T cells were enriched using RosetteSep CD8+ T Cell Enrichment Cocktail and Ficoll-Paque, and the enriched cells then underwent ACK red cell lysis. The paper as a whole reports these results and caveats: A single cell's worth of spiked-in Jurkat TCR RNA was reported detectable even among one million naive CD8 T cells. Approximately 3.1 recovered TCR RNA copies per cell were obtained by modeling, versus roughly 10 by digital PCR, implying a capture efficiency of 30% to 35%. The naive libraries included spiked-in Jurkat TCR RNA (approximately ten copies' worth), and this RNA is not part of the donor repertoire. When barcode sub-clustering was omitted, TCR diversity was inflated by chimeric consensus sequences, with chimeras reaching as high as 47%. In CMV-specific effector cells, clones with more than 20 RNA copies contained over 99% of molecules, whereas in naive cells such clones contained under 1% of molecules. The sizes of highly expanded clones could end up underestimated when identical TCR molecules share a barcode.

The library was produced with PCR. The instrument was a NextSeq 500. Preparation of bulk TCR libraries followed a previously described approach, with the TCR primers listed in Table S5. Total RNA was purified with the Qiagen AllPrep DNA/RNA kit. Before analysis, reads from multiple sequencing runs of the same library were pooled. Under the source paper's analysis protocol: Only reads with exact TCR constant sequence were kept, trimmed to 150 nt, and grouped by their 12-nt molecular barcodes. Reads in each barcode group were sub-clustered using a 15% Levenshtein threshold, and a quality-weighted consensus sequence was built for each RNA molecule. Non-functional sequences were removed, as were lower-count sequences one edit away from another. Based on a fit of two negative binomial distributions, barcode sub-clusters having less than 20% of the maximum read count were discarded. In TCRdb, the public reads were trimmed at Q25 with fastp and aligned with MiXCR, with productive beta chains retained. Merged by CDR3 protein, the rows form single entries marked with the most common genes and DNA. TCRdb's processing, not the study's, gives the V and J calls here. For this sample the table gives approximately 630,000 distinct CDR3 sequences, of which around 25% were detected only once. The ten most abundant clones make up about 0.84% of the sample.

The germline ends are 14 bases apart after V is trimmed by 3 bases and J by 5 bases. Looking up the germline V gene (reference sequence) yields CDR1 DFQATT and CDR2 SNEGSKA. The CDR3 numbers 13 residues from cysteine through phenylalanine. The retained sequence is limited to the CDR3, 39 bases, with the frame set at the first base. Regarding this clonotype: Its binding antigen is unknown. Base qualities are not provided; no much larger clone lies one nucleotide away.

The TCR sequence derives from a human donor in good health. Some libraries in this study had Jurkat cell RNA spiked in. Specimen: naive CD8+ T cells from blood, with Jurkat cell RNA spiked in. What this sample's cell subset or site label stands for: FACS-sorted CD8+CD4-CCR7+CD45RA+ naive T cells. The sequence links TRBV20-1 to TRBJ2-7, with the D gene too uncertain to name. CDR3 reads: CSASSSLSDEQYF. The DNA sequence is TGCAGTGCTAGTTCCTCCCTAAGCGACGAGCAGTACTTC.